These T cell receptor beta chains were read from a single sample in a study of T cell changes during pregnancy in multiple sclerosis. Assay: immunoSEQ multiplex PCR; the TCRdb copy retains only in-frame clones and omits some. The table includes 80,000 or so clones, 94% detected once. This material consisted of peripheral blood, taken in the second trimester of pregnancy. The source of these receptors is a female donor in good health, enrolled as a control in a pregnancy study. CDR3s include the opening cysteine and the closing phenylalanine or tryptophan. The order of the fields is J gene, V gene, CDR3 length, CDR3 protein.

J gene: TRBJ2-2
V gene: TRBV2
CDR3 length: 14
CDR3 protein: CASTWTWNTGELFF

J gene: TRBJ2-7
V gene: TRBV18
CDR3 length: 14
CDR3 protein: CASSPRPGTYEQYF

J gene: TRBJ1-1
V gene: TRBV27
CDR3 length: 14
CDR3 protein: CASSLSGTGAEAFF

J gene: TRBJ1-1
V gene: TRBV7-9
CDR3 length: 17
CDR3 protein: CASSVSGQGMVGTEAFF

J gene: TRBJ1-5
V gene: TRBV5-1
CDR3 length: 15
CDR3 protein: CASSLGQGAGQPQHF

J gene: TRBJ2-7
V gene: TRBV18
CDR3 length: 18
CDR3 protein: CASSPGPGGSGVIYEQYF

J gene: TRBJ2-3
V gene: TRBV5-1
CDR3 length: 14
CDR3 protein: CASSSSGATDTQYF

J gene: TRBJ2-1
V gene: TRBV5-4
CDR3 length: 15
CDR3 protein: CASSLFAGGMNEQFF

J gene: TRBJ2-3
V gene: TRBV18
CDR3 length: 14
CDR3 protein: CASSRGGVTDTQYF

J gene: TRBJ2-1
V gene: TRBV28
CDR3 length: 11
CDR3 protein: CASRGREDQFF

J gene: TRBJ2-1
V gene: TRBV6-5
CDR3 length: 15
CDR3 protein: CASRPRLAGVGEQFF

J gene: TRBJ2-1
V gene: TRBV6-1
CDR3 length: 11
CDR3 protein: CASSQGNEQFF

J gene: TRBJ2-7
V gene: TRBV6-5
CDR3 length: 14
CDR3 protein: CAASRAGSSYEQYF

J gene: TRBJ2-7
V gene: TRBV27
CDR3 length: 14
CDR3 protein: CASSLFQGSYEQYF

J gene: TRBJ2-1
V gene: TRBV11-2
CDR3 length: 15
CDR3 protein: CASSPYRDRAYEQFF

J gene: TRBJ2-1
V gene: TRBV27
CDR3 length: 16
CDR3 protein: CASSSSGTSSYNEQFF

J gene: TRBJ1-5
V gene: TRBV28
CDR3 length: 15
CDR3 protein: CASSSPGLSNQPQHF

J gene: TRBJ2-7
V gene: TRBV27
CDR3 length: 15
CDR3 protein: CASRGQGGVLYEQYF

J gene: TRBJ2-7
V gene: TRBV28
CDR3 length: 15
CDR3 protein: CASSLGPGWDYEQYF

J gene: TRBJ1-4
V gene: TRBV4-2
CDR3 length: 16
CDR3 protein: CASSQVTGTANEKLFF

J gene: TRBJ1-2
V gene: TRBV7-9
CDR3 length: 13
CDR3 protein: CASSLLTNYGYTF

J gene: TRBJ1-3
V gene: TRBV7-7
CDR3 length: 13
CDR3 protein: CASSRDRGNTIYF

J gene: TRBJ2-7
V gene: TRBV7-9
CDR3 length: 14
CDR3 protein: CASSPYGGANEQYF

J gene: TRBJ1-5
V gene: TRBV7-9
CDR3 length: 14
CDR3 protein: CASSLDGGDQPQHF

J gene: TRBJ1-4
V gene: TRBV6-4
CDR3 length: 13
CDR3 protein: CASSIRRNEKLFF

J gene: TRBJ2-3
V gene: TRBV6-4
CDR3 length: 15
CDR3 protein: CASRGTSTPGDTQYF

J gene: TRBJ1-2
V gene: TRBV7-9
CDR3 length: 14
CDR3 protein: CASSLPGGWYGYTF